One sample yielded the 2 T cell receptor beta chains listed below, sequenced in a study of blood T cell repertoires in COVID-19. Profiled with immunoSEQ multiplex PCR; TCRdb holds only in-frame clones, not every one. The sample comprises around 230,000 clones, 65% to 90% of which are singletons, and approximately 5.1% rests with the top ten. Sample: peripheral blood. The receptors were gathered from a man aged 45-60 years with COVID-19, enrolled during active disease.

This clone has just one count. A read error may account for a junction end that differs from germline. V is TRBV6-5 and J is TRBJ1-2; possible D gene TRBD1, 6 bases. Germline V gene lookup returns CDR1 MNHEY and CDR2 SVGAGI. The CDR3 sequence is 12 residues long. CDR3 bases: TGTGCCAGCAGTTACCCGAAGGGGGGGCTCTTCTTC. As protein: CASSYPKGGLFF.

A few counts support this clone. The rearrangement uses TRBV5-4 and TRBJ2-7; TRBD2 matches at 10 bases. Germline-derived CDR1 and CDR2 are SGHNT and YYREEE (reference sequence). The junction had 9 bases not matched to a gene; V was cut back by 4 bases and J by 5 bases. This CDR3 has 15 residues. CDR3 protein: CASSPGSSGGDEQYF. CDR3 in DNA: TGTGCCAGCAGCCCGGGTTCTAGCGGGGGTGACGAGCAGTACTTC.